What follows are 18 T cell receptor beta chains derived from one specimen sequenced in a study of blood T cell repertoires in COVID-19. Only in-frame clones appear in the TCRdb table, and some are missing; sequencing was by immunoSEQ multiplex PCR. The data show fewer than 250,000 clones, about 85% seen once. The sequenced material came from peripheral blood. Source of these receptors: a man aged 35-49 years with acute or convalescent COVID-19.

This clone came up a few times. The gene calls are TRBV24-1 and TRBJ1-5; TRBD1 might be the D (5 bases). Germline V gene data show CDR1 as KGHDR and CDR2 as SFDVKD. The germline V and J ends were trimmed by 7 bases and 3 bases, with 15 bases remaining between them. The CDR3 runs to 15 residues. As DNA, the CDR3 is TGTGCCACCAGCAAGGGCGGGGGATTCAATCAGCCCCAGCATTTT. This translates into CATSKGGGFNQPQHF.

This clone was detected once. The chain uses TRBV6-5 and TRBJ1-2; D might be TRBD1 (6 bases). Trimming removed 7 bases at V and 4 bases at J, with 13 bases between. Germline CDR1 is MNHEY and CDR2 is SVGAGI. The CDR3 has 13 residues. CDR3 protein: CASTQGQPYGYTF. The CDR3 DNA sequence: TGTGCCAGCACTCAGGGACAACCCTATGGCTACACCTTC.

The chain uses TRBV28 and TRBJ2-7, with 9 bases identical to TRBD1. The CDR3 totals 15 residues. The germline V gene has CDR1 MDHEN and CDR2 SYDVKM. V lost 7 bases to trimming and J lost 2 bases; unmatched junction nucleotides: 9. The CDR3 DNA follows: TGTGCCAGCATCCCCCGGGACAGGGTGACCTACGAGCAGTACTTC. It encodes CASIPRDRVTYEQYF.

The chain links TRBV7-2 to TRBJ2-2; the D is unclear. CDR1 is SGHTA, CDR2 FQGNSA, per germline. The CDR3 length is 13 residues. V was trimmed by 5 bases and J by 5 bases, leaving 9 bases between them. CDR3 residues: CASSAARTGELFF. CDR3 sequence (DNA): TGTGCCAGCAGCGCCGCTAGGACCGGGGAGCTGTTTTTT.

The CDR3 region has the DNA TGTGCCAGCTCACCCTCTTACAGCCAAGAGACCCAGTACTTC. Its protein is CASSPSYSQETQYF. V gene TRBV18 combines with J gene TRBJ2-5; D not resolved. The germline V and J ends were trimmed by 3 bases and 1 base, with 9 bases remaining between them. Germline V gene lookup returns CDR1 KGHSH and CDR2 LQKENI. This CDR3 region has 14 residues.

This chain uses TRBV11-2 with TRBJ1-4; D ambiguous. CDR1 and CDR2 from the germline V gene are SGHAT and FQNNGV. This CDR3 is 15 amino acids long. V lost 1 base and J lost 3, with 9 bases in between. The CDR3 DNA follows: TGTGCCAGCAGCTTAGGAGGGCAGGCTAATGAAAAACTGTTTTTT. It is translated as CASSLGGQANEKLFF.

V usage is TRBV18 and J usage is TRBJ1-3; 10 positions match TRBD1. CDR1 is KGHSH, CDR2 LQKENI, per germline. V lost 7 bases to trimming and J lost 4 bases; unmatched junction nucleotides: 7. The CDR3 consists of 15 residues. CDR3 region: CASFRDRGTGNTIYF. DNA for the CDR3: TGTGCCAGCTTCCGGGACAGGGGAACCGGAAACACCATATATTTT.

Only one count was recorded for this clone. The chain joins TRBV3-1 (or the pseudogene TRBV3-2) to TRBJ1-1; 9 nucleotides agree with TRBD1. V shed 5 bases, J shed 3 bases, and the junction held 4 bases outside the gene matches. Germline V gives CDR1 LGHDT, CDR2 YNNKEL (reference sequence). The CDR3 covers 14 residues. The CDR3 is CASSARDRDTEAFF. CDR3 sequence (DNA): TGTGCCAGCAGCGCCCGGGACAGGGACACTGAAGCTTTCTTT.

The rearrangement joins TRBV6-6 to TRBJ2-5; 9 bases are a match to TRBD1. V shed 0 bases and J 5 bases; nucleotides not matched to a gene: 7. CDR1 is MNHNY and CDR2 is SVGAGI in the germline V gene (reference sequence). The length of the CDR3 is 16 residues. The CDR3 bases are TGTGCCAGCAGTTACTCGATACAGGGGGCGAGGGAGACCCAGTACTTC. Translation: CASSYSIQGARETQYF.

The chain joins TRBV30 to TRBJ1-6; D call uncertain. Trimming stripped 1 base from V and 5 bases from J, with 12 bases between. Looked up from germline, CDR1 is GTSNPN and CDR2 is SVGIG (reference sequence). The CDR3 sequence is 15 residues long. CDR3 in amino acids: CAWSGATRDNSPLHF. CDR3 DNA: TGTGCCTGGAGTGGGGCGACGCGTGATAATTCACCCCTCCACTTT.

This chain links TRBV28 with TRBJ2-3; a possible D gene is TRBD1 (6 bases). The germline V gene encodes CDR1 MDHEN and CDR2 SYDVKM. V was pared by 2 bases and J by 4 bases, with 10 bases between. The CDR3 covers 14 residues. As DNA, the CDR3 is TGTGCCAGCAGTTTAAAAACAGGGCCAGATACGCAGTATTTT. As protein: CASSLKTGPDTQYF.

This clone was found once. This chain joins TRBV3-1 (or the pseudogene TRBV3-2) and TRBJ2-7, with D hard to call. The CDR3 is made up of 12 amino acids. The V end was cut by 4 bases, the J end by 6 bases, with 10 bases between. Germline CDR1 LGHDT, CDR2 YNNKEL (reference sequence). CDR3 nucleotide sequence: TGTGCCAGCAGCCCAAGCGCTAGCGAGCAGTACTTC. This codes for CASSPSASEQYF.

This chain connects TRBV27 to TRBJ2-7, with 11 bases fitting TRBD1. CDR3 length: 15 residues. Germline loops: CDR1 MNHEY, CDR2 SMNVEV (reference sequence). Unmatched junction bases numbered 5, after V lost 4 bases and J lost 3 bases. The CDR3 is CASSSGTGGYYEQYF. The CDR3 DNA follows: TGTGCCAGCAGTTCCGGGACAGGGGGATACTACGAGCAGTACTTC.

This chain links TRBV4-2 with TRBJ1-6; D is possibly TRBD1 (5 bases). The V end was cut by 3 bases, the J end by 0 bases, with 15 bases between. CDR3 size: 18 residues. CDR1 and CDR2 from the germline V gene are LGHNA and YNFKEQ. The CDR3 loop reads CASSQTEGSSSYNSPLHF. The CDR3 nucleotides are TGTGCCAGCAGCCAGACAGAAGGCTCGAGCTCCTATAATTCACCCCTCCACTTT.

The chain is built from TRBV29-1 and TRBJ1-2, with 8 bases aligning to TRBD1. The CDR3 loop spans 13 amino acids. With 4 bases clipped from V and 2 bases from J, the junction kept 3 bases outside the gene matches. The germline V gene has CDR1 SQVTM and CDR2 ANQGSEA. CDR3 loop: CSVAAGGNYGYTF. The CDR3 nucleotides are TGCAGCGTTGCGGCAGGGGGCAACTATGGCTACACCTTC.

This clone was recorded once. The chain has TRBV28 and TRBJ1-1; the D is unclear. This CDR3 contains 15 residues. V shed 5 bases and J shed 0 bases, with 13 bases lying between them. CDR1 is MDHEN, CDR2 SYDVKM, per germline. The CDR3 reads CASSPPAAMNTEAFF. The CDR3 bases are TGTGCCAGCAGTCCACCGGCGGCCATGAACACTGAAGCTTTCTTT.

V is TRBV27 and J is TRBJ2-7; D is perhaps TRBD2 (7 bases). Germline V CDR1 and CDR2: MNHEY, SMNVEV (reference sequence). The CDR3 is 13 amino acids. V was shortened by 8 bases and J by 3 bases, with 14 bases between the two germline ends. CDR3 sequence: CASGRGAYYEQYF. The CDR3, as DNA: TGTGCCAGCGGGAGGGGGGCTTACTACGAGCAGTACTTC.

The chain is built from TRBV5-1 and TRBJ2-7, with 11 bases fitting TRBD2. Germline lookup yields CDR1 SGHRS and CDR2 YFSETQ. Trimming took 4 bases from V and 6 from J; bases not matched to a gene: 12. The CDR3 totals 16 residues. In nucleotides, the CDR3 is TGCGCCAGCAGCCGTAGCGGGGGGGCCCAATCGTCCGAGCAGTACTTC. As protein: CASSRSGGAQSSEQYF.